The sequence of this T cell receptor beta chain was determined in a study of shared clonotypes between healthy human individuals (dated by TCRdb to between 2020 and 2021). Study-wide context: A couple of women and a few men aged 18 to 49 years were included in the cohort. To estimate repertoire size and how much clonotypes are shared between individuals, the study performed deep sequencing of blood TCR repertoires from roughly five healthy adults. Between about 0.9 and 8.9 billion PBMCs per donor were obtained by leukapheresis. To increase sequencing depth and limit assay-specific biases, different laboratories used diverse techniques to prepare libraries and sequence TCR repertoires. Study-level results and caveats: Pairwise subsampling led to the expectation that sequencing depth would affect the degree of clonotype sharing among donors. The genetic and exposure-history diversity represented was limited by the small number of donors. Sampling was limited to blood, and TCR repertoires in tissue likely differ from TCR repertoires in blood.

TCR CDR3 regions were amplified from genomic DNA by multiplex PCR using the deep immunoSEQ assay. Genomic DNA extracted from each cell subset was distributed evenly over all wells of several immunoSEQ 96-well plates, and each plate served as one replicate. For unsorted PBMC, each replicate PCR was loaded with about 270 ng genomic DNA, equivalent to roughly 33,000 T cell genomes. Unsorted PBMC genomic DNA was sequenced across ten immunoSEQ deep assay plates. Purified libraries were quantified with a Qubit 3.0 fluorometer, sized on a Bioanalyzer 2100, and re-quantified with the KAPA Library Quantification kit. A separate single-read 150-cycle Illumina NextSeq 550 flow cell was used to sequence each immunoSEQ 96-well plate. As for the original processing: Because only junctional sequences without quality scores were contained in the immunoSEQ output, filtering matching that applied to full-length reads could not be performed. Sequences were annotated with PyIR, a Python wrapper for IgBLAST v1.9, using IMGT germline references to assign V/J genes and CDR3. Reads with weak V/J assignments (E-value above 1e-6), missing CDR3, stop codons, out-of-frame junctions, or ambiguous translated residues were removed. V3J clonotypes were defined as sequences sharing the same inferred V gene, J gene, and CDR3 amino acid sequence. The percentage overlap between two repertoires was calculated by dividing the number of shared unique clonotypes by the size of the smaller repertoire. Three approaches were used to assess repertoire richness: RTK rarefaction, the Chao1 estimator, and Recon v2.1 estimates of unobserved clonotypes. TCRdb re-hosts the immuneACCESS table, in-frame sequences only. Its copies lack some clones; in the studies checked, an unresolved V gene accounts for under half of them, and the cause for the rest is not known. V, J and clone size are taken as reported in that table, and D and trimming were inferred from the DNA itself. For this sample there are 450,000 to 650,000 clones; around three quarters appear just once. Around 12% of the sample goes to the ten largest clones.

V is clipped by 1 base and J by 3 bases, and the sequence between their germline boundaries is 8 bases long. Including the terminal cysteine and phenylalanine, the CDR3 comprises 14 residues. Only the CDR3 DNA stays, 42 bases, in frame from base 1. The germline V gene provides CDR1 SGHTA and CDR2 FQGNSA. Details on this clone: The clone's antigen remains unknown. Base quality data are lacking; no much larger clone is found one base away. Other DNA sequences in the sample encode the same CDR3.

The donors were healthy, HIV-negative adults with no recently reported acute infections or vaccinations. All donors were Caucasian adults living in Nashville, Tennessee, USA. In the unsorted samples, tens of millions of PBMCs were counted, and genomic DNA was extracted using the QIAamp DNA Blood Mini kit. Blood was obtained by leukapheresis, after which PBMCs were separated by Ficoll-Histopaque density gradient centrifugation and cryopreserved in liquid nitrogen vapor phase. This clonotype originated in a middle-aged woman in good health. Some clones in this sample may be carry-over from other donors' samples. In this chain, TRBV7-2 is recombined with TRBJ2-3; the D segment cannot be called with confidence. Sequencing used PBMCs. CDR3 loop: CASSLVPGTDTQYF. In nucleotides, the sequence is TGTGCCAGCAGCTTAGTCCCTGGGACAGATACGCAGTATTTT. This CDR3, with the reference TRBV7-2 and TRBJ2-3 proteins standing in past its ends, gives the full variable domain GAGVSQSPSNKVTEKGKDVELRCDPISGHTALYWYRQSLGQGLEFLIYFQGNSAPDKSGLPSDRFSAERTGGSVSTLTIQRTQQEDSAVYLCASSLVPGTDTQYFGPGTRLTVL.